This is a list of T cell receptor beta chains from one sample in a study of blood T cell repertoires in COVID-19. The data were produced by immunoSEQ multiplex PCR, yet TCRdb's version contains in-frame clones alone and is incomplete. The table lists 200,000 to 300,000 clones, about nine tenths of them singletons. The sample comprised peripheral blood. The receptors were gathered from a young man with COVID-19, enrolled during active disease. CDR3s include the opening cysteine and the closing phenylalanine or tryptophan. A D gene is named only where the DNA matches it firmly. Clone size, where shown, is once, few, many, or a class for clones that have expanded.

TRBJ1-2	NA	TRBV6-5	NA	CASSTGHFYGYTF	TGTGCCAGCAGCACGGGACACTTCTATGGCTACACCTTC
TRBJ1-2	NA	TRBV19	TRBD1	CASSLTRTGTYGYTF	TGTGCCAGTAGCCTCACTAGGACAGGAACCTATGGCTACACCTTC
TRBJ2-7	NA	TRBV11-2	NA	CASSFAGRYYEQYF	TGTGCCAGCAGCTTTGCTGGCAGGTACTACGAGCAGTACTTC
TRBJ1-2	NA	TRBV12-3/TRBV12-4	NA	CASIKGGSYGYTF	TGTGCCAGCATCAAAGGGGGATCCTATGGCTACACCTTC
TRBJ1-1	NA	TRBV9	NA	CASSVGLYTEAFF	TGTGCCAGCAGCGTAGGGCTGTACACTGAAGCTTTCTTT
TRBJ1-5	NA	TRBV18	NA	CASSPTAYQPQHF	TGTGCCAGCTCCCCGACAGCCTATCAGCCCCAGCATTTT
TRBJ2-1	once	TRBV10-1	TRBD2	CASSELAGGPKDEQFF	TGCGCCAGCAGTGAATTAGCGGGGGGGCCAAAGGATGAGCAGTTCTTC
TRBJ2-6	NA	TRBV2	TRBD1	CASSTGGAGANVLTF	TGTGCCAGCAGTACAGGGGGCGCTGGGGCCAACGTCCTGACTTTC
TRBJ2-3	NA	TRBV24-1	NA	CAARCWPGDTQYF	TGTGCCGCTAGGTGTTGGCCGGGAGATACGCAGTATTTT
TRBJ2-5	once	TRBV23-1	TRBD1	CASSHHRGLEETQYF	TGCGCCAGCAGTCACCACAGGGGGCTGGAAGAGACCCAGTACTTC
TRBJ1-5	once	TRBV2	TRBD1	CASSDQTGVLNQPQHF	TGTGCCAGCAGTGATCAGACAGGGGTTCTCAATCAGCCCCAGCATTTT
TRBJ2-5	NA	TRBV5-1	NA	CASSEGITQETQYF	TGCGCCAGCAGCGAGGGCATAACACAAGAGACCCAGTACTTC
TRBJ2-1	NA	TRBV6-5	NA	CATRGTREQFF	TGTGCCACCCGAGGGACTCGCGAGCAGTTCTTC
TRBJ1-6	NA	TRBV4-1	NA	CASSQDGGEFYNSPLHF	TGCGCCAGCAGCCAAGATGGGGGGGAGTTCTATAATTCACCCCTCCACTTT
TRBJ1-2	NA	TRBV5-6	NA	CASSLGAGYTF	TGTGCCAGCAGCTTGGGTGCGGGCTACACCTTC
TRBJ2-3	NA	TRBV7-3	TRBD1	CASSLGQLTSTDTQYF	TGTGCCAGCAGCTTGGGACAGCTAACTAGCACAGATACGCAGTATTTT
TRBJ1-2	NA	TRBV7-9	NA	CASSLAPGSAYGYTF	TGTGCCAGCAGCTTAGCCCCGGGGTCAGCCTATGGCTACACCTTC
TRBJ1-3	NA	TRBV9	TRBD1	CASSVDPAGGAGNTIYF	TGTGCCAGCAGCGTAGATCCAGCAGGGGGCGCCGGAAACACCATATATTTT
TRBJ2-7	once	TRBV3-1/TRBV3-2	NA	CASTGSHEQYF	TGTGCCAGTACAGGTAGCCACGAGCAGTACTTC
TRBJ1-3	NA	TRBV7-6	NA	CASSSTHSSGNTIYF	TGTGCCAGCAGCTCCACCCATAGCTCTGGAAACACCATATATTTT
TRBJ2-7	NA	TRBV13	TRBD1	CASSLTGTGAYEQYF	TGTGCCAGCAGCTTAACCGGGACAGGGGCGTACGAGCAGTACTTC
TRBJ2-7	NA	TRBV19	NA	CASSILGRVRIREQYF	TGTGCCAGTAGTATTCTAGGCAGGGTGAGGATTCGGGAGCAGTACTTC
TRBJ2-1	NA	TRBV3-1/TRBV3-2	NA	CASSPRTPQQFF	TGTGCCAGCAGCCCTAGGACACCACAGCAGTTCTTC
TRBJ1-3	NA	TRBV30	NA	CAWSSWAYGNTIYF	TGTGCCTGGAGCTCCTGGGCCTATGGAAACACCATATATTTT
TRBJ1-2	NA	TRBV12-3/TRBV12-4	TRBD1	CASSRDRTYGYTF	TGTGCCAGCAGTCGGGACAGAACATATGGCTACACCTTC
TRBJ2-3	NA	TRBV19	TRBD1	CASSPGQGTDTQYF	TGTGCCAGTAGTCCGGGACAGGGGACAGATACGCAGTATTTT
TRBJ2-2	NA	TRBV5-1	TRBD2	CASSSGGANTGELFF	TGCGCCAGCAGCTCCGGGGGGGCAAACACCGGGGAGCTGTTTTTT
TRBJ1-1	NA	TRBV3-1/TRBV3-2	TRBD1	CASSRQGASEAFF	TGTGCCAGCAGCCGGCAGGGGGCGTCGGAAGCTTTCTTT
TRBJ1-5	NA	TRBV6-1	TRBD1	CASSEQDRANQPQHF	TGTGCCAGCAGTGAACAGGACAGGGCGAATCAGCCCCAGCATTTT
TRBJ2-2	once	TRBV24-1	TRBD1	CATQDGQGYTGELFF	TGTGCCACCCAAGACGGACAGGGATACACCGGGGAGCTGTTTTTT
TRBJ2-2	NA	TRBV2	NA	CASRRGEDIGELFF	TGTGCCAGCAGAAGAGGGGAGGACATCGGGGAGCTGTTTTTT
TRBJ1-2	NA	TRBV27	NA	CASSLPGYGYTF	TGTGCCAGCAGTTTGCCGGGCTATGGCTACACCTTC
TRBJ2-1	few	TRBV5-1	NA	CASSLGSGDREQFF	TGCGCCAGCAGCTTGGGATCAGGGGACCGGGAGCAGTTCTTC
TRBJ2-3	NA	TRBV7-9	TRBD1	CASSSPGQGEADTQYF	TGTGCCAGCAGCTCACCGGGACAGGGGGAAGCAGATACGCAGTATTTT
TRBJ1-1	NA	TRBV11-2	NA	CASSFGITGTEAFF	TGTGCCAGCAGCTTCGGGATAACGGGCACTGAAGCTTTCTTT
TRBJ2-6	NA	TRBV7-9	TRBD1	CASSLSGGGGANVLTF	TGTGCCAGCAGCTTGTCAGGGGGCGGTGGGGCCAACGTCCTGACTTTC
TRBJ1-5	NA	TRBV5-5	NA	CASSLGQYLSNQPQHF	TGTGCCAGCAGCTTGGGACAGTATCTTAGCAATCAGCCCCAGCATTTT
TRBJ1-6	NA	TRBV7-2	NA	CASSYGSASKFNSPLHF	TGTGCCAGCAGCTACGGTAGCGCCTCCAAATTTAATTCACCCCTCCACTTT
TRBJ2-5	NA	TRBV3-1/TRBV3-2	TRBD2	CASSQRRAGVETQYF	TGTGCCAGCAGCCAACGCAGAGCGGGGGTGGAGACCCAGTACTTC
TRBJ2-5	once	TRBV5-4	NA	CASSLLQESRETQYF	TGTGCCAGCAGCTTGCTGCAGGAATCCCGAGAGACCCAGTACTTC
TRBJ1-2	NA	TRBV5-6	TRBD1	CASSPQGNYGYTF	TGTGCCAGCAGCCCACAGGGGAACTATGGCTACACCTTC
TRBJ2-3	NA	TRBV19	TRBD2	CASSILAGDPTDTQYF	TGTGCCAGTAGTATACTAGCGGGGGACCCCACAGATACGCAGTATTTT
TRBJ2-2	NA	TRBV5-1	NA	CASSWESGELFF	TGCGCCAGCAGCTGGGAGTCCGGGGAGCTGTTTTTT
TRBJ1-5	NA	TRBV9	NA	CASSLSPLDQPQHF	TGTGCCAGCAGCCTCTCCCCGCTAGATCAGCCCCAGCATTTT
TRBJ1-1	once	TRBV10-1	TRBD1	CASSVPEERQGNTEAFF	TGCGCCAGCAGTGTCCCAGAGGAAAGACAGGGGAACACTGAAGCTTTCTTT
TRBJ2-5	NA	TRBV2	NA	CASSGGQETQYF	TGTGCCAGCAGCGGGGGCCAAGAGACCCAGTACTTC